The rows below give T cell receptor beta chains drawn from one sample of a study of OX40 agonist ivuxolimab in advanced cancers. This table comes from immunoSEQ multiplex PCR, and its TCRdb copy is limited to in-frame clones, with some not included. The sample consists of 43,000 or so clones, around 88% of them appearing once. Here the sequenced sample was CD4+ or CD8+ T cells sorted from blood, taken in a trial of the OX40 agonist ivuxolimab. Source of these receptors: an adult with an advanced solid tumor such as melanoma, head and neck, liver or kidney cancer. Both conserved end residues are part of each CDR3. D genes are given only for firm matches. A clone size is listed for some rows: how often the clone was seen (once, few, many), or a class if it is expanded.

v_call	d_call	j_call	clone_size	cdr3_nt	cdr3_aa
TRBV6-6	.	TRBJ2-2	.	TGTGCCAGCACCGGGACTGTCGGAACCGGGGAGCTGTTTTTT	CASTGTVGTGELFF
TRBV5-1	.	TRBJ2-3	.	TGCGCCAGCAGCTTGGGACAGAGCACAGATACGCAGTATTTT	CASSLGQSTDTQYF
TRBV2	TRBD1	TRBJ1-3	.	TGTGCCAGCATCGATGACAGGGCTGGAAACACCATATATTTT	CASIDDRAGNTIYF
TRBV9	TRBD1	TRBJ2-1	.	TGTGCCAGCAGCCCTTCTCGACAGGGGCTAAATGAGCAGTTCTTC	CASSPSRQGLNEQFF
TRBV5-1	.	TRBJ2-3	.	TGCGCCAGCAGCCAGGGGGAGGGAGGTCAGTATTTT	CASSQGEGGQYF
TRBV29-1	.	TRBJ2-5	.	TGCAGCGTGTCGGTCAGGGTAAGGGAGACCCAGTACTTC	CSVSVRVRETQYF
TRBV6-5	TRBD1	TRBJ1-6	.	TGTGCCAGCAGTTACGACAGGGACATTGATTCACCCCTCCACTTT	CASSYDRDIDSPLHF
TRBV19	.	TRBJ1-5	.	TGTGCCAGTAGTATCAGCCGGCCAAATCAGCCCCAGCATTTT	CASSISRPNQPQHF
TRBV6-4	.	TRBJ1-3	.	TGTGCCAGCAGTCCCCATAGCTCTGGAAACACCATATATTTT	CASSPHSSGNTIYF
TRBV11-1	.	TRBJ1-4	.	TGTGCCAGCAGCTTAGTCGAGGAGATTAATGAAAAACTGTTTTTT	CASSLVEEINEKLFF
TRBV7-9	TRBD1	TRBJ1-1	.	TGTGCCAGCAGCTTACAGGGGGCGCGAGCTTTCTTT	CASSLQGARAFF
TRBV19	.	TRBJ1-5	once	TGTGCCAGTAGGACTGTACCCGGGAATCAGCCCCAGCATTTT	CASRTVPGNQPQHF
TRBV7-8	.	TRBJ2-7	few	TGTGCCAGCAGCTTAGGGAACGGTCCGATCGAGCAGTACTTC	CASSLGNGPIEQYF
TRBV7-2	.	TRBJ2-5	.	TGTGCCAGCAGCTTAGCGGAGGGCTTAAAGCAGTACTTC	CASSLAEGLKQYF
TRBV28	TRBD1	TRBJ1-4	.	TGTGCCAGCAGACAGGGGTATGGGGAAAAACTGTTTTTT	CASRQGYGEKLFF
TRBV10-1	.	TRBJ1-5	few	TGCGCCAGCAGTGAGTCGGTAGGCGATTCCCAGCATTTT	CASSESVGDSQHF
TRBV5-1	TRBD1	TRBJ2-7	.	TGCGCCAGCAGCGAGGGACAGGGTAACGAGCAGTACTTC	CASSEGQGNEQYF
TRBV7-3	TRBD1	TRBJ2-7	.	TGTGCCAGCAGCTGGGCAGGGGGCGCCTACGAGCAGTACTTC	CASSWAGGAYEQYF
TRBV4-2	TRBD2	TRBJ2-7	.	TGTGCCAGCAGCAAAGCCGGGGGGGGCGAGCAGTACTTC	CASSKAGGGEQYF
TRBV28	.	TRBJ1-2	once	TGCGCCAGCAGTTCCCCGGGGGGGCTCTATGGCTACACCTTC	CASSSPGGLYGYTF
TRBV21-1	.	TRBJ1-1	.	TGTGCCAGCAGCAAAGGAAACAGGGGGAGTGAAGCTTTCTTT	CASSKGNRGSEAFF
TRBV14	.	TRBJ1-3	.	TGTGCCAGCAGCCAAGGAGAAGGAAACACCATATATTTT	CASSQGEGNTIYF
TRBV7-3	TRBD2	TRBJ2-6	.	TGTGCCAGCAGCTCGGAGGGGAGGGGTTCTGGGGCCAACGTCCTGACTTTC	CASSSEGRGSGANVLTF
TRBV9	TRBD1	TRBJ2-5	.	TGTGCCAGCAGCCCCCAGACAGGGCGAGTGGAGACCCAGTACTTC	CASSPQTGRVETQYF
TRBV4-1	.	TRBJ1-5	few	TGCGCCAGCAGCCAAGCCGGCAATCAGCCCCAGCATTTT	CASSQAGNQPQHF
TRBV6-5	.	TRBJ2-1	.	TGTGCCAGCACCCCAGGCAGGGGAAGTGGCAATGAGCAGTTCTTC	CASTPGRGSGNEQFF
TRBV7-9	.	TRBJ2-1	.	TGTGCCAGCAGCCTCCCGGGACTCTCAGGGCATGAGCAGTTCTTC	CASSLPGLSGHEQFF
TRBV5-1	.	TRBJ2-5	.	TGCGCCAGCAGCCTCCAGGGGCAAGAGACCCAGTACTTC	CASSLQGQETQYF
TRBV12-5	.	TRBJ2-7	once	TGCGCTAGTGGTTTGGTAAGTGGGGCCCCCGGCTACGAGCAGTACTTC	CASGLVSGAPGYEQYF
TRBV6-1	TRBD1	TRBJ2-7	.	TGTGCCAGCAGTGTGGGACAGACTTACGAGCAGTACTTC	CASSVGQTYEQYF